Below, 23 T cell receptor beta chains from the same sample are listed, as sequenced in a study of molecular identifiers for immune sequencing clone quantification. TCRdb itself ran the PCR reads through MiXCR, one entry per CDR3 protein. In the table there are approximately 550,000 distinct CDR3 sequences, around 23% of which are singletons. Specimen: naive CD8+ T cells from blood, with Jurkat cell RNA spiked in. Subset denoted: FACS-sorted CD8+CD4-CCR7+CD45RA+ naive T cells. The source of these receptors is a human donor in good health. Some libraries in this study had Jurkat cell RNA spiked in.

This clonotype has a handful of counts. The V gene is TRBV11-2, the J gene TRBJ2-2; no reliable D call. This CDR3 comprises 8 residues. The V gene's germline CDR1 is SGHAT and CDR2 FQNNGV. This CDR3 reads CSTGELFF. CDR3 DNA sequence: TGTTCCACCGGGGAGCTGTTTTTT.

This clonotype was counted between two and nine times. V gene TRBV12-3 or TRBV12-4 combines with J gene TRBJ1-1; D gene uncertain. The CDR3 contains 14 residues. Trimming took 6 bases from V and 5 from J, leaving 16 bases between them. CDR3 sequence: CASRSAGARTEAFF. The CDR3, as DNA: TGTGCCAGCAGGAGCGCAGGTGCAAGGACTGAAGCTTTCTTT.

The J gene is TRBJ2-6, the V gene TRBV13, with D tentatively TRBD1 or TRBD2 (6 bases each). Germline loops: CDR1 PRHDT, CDR2 FYEKMQ (reference sequence). Trimming stripped 3 bases from V and 0 bases from J, with 12 bases between. The CDR3 has 17 amino acids. The chain's CDR3 is CASSLGGFSSGANVLTF. The CDR3 nucleotides are TGTGCCAGCAGCTTGGGGGGCTTTAGCTCTGGGGCCAACGTCCTGACTTTC.

Many counts were recorded for this clonotype. This rearrangement joins TRBV6-5 to TRBJ2-1; D is possibly TRBD1 (7 bases). Deletions cut 6 bases from V and 14 bases from J, with 17 bases between. Germline-derived CDR1 and CDR2 are MNHEY and SVGAGI. The CDR3 length is 12 residues. DNA for the CDR3: TGTGCCAGCAGGCCCGCGGGACAGAGGGAGTTCTTC. Translation gives CASRPAGQREFF.

CDR3 sequence: CASSDDPSTDPPLHF. The CDR3 coding sequence is TGTGCCAGCAGTGATGACCCCAGTACGGACCCACCCCTCCACTTT. The V and J genes are TRBV6-6 and TRBJ1-6; no reliable D call. Trimming stripped 5 bases from V and 11 bases from J, with 19 bases between. Germline CDR1 reads MNHNY; CDR2 reads SVGAGI (reference sequence). The CDR3 has 15 residues.

This clonotype was recorded many times. The genes are TRBV29-1 and TRBJ2-2, with D perhaps matching TRBD1 (5 bases). Germline CDR1 and CDR2: SQVTM and ANQGSEA. The CDR3 extends over 12 amino acids. Trimming took 5 bases from V and 4 from J, leaving 8 bases between them. The CDR3 loop reads CSVPQGTGELFF. In nucleotides, the CDR3 is TGCAGCGTTCCCCAGGGCACCGGGGAGCTGTTTTTT.

The chain recombines TRBV20-1 with TRBJ2-5; 12 bases fit TRBD2. This CDR3 region has 15 residues. CDR1 DFQATT and CDR2 SNEGSKA come from the germline V gene (reference sequence). V was clipped by 5 bases and J by 1 base; unmatched bases: 5. In DNA, the CDR3 is TGCAGTGCTGAGACTAGCGGGGGCACCCAAGAGACCCAGTACTTC. Protein: CSAETSGGTQETQYF.

This clonotype was found a few times. This chain links TRBV19 with TRBJ2-7, with 7 bases fitting TRBD2. V was clipped by 3 bases and J by 3 bases; unmatched bases: 8. From germline, CDR1 is LNHDA and CDR2 SQIVND (reference sequence). The CDR3 has 15 residues. The CDR3 here is CASSIGLAVDYEQYF. CDR3 nucleotide sequence: TGTGCCAGTAGTATCGGGCTAGCGGTAGACTACGAGCAGTACTTC.

This clonotype came up a few times. The V call is TRBV5-3, the J call TRBJ1-1; TRBD1 matches 10 bases. TRBV5-3 is flagged as an ORF with uncertain function. Trimming at V came to 4 bases and at J to 2 bases, leaving 14 bases not matched to a gene. This CDR3 comprises 18 residues. CDR3 DNA sequence: TGTGCCAGAAGCCGACAGGTCCCGGGACAGGGGCCCAACACTGAAGCTTTCTTT. Amino acids: CARSRQVPGQGPNTEAFF.

The rearrangement uses TRBV12-3 or TRBV12-4 and TRBJ1-2, with a possible D match to TRBD1 (5 bases). V was shortened by 6 bases and J by 2 bases, with 10 bases between the two germline ends. The CDR3 extends over 13 amino acids. As DNA, the CDR3 is TGTGCCAGCAGCGTGACAGAAAACTATGGCTACACCTTC. Its protein product is CASSVTENYGYTF.

This clonotype was seen only a few times. V gene TRBV4-2 combines with J gene TRBJ1-4; 7 positions agree with TRBD1. The CDR3 spans 12 residues. V lost 4 bases and J lost 12; bases outside the gene matches: 5. Germline CDR1 and CDR2: LGHNA and YNFKEQ. As DNA, the CDR3 is TGTGCCAGCAGCCTGTCCGGGACAGAACTGTTTTTT. It yields the protein CASSLSGTELFF.

This clonotype was seen only a few times. The gene calls are TRBV14 and TRBJ2-1; 8 positions agree with TRBD2. CDR3 size: 13 residues. Germline V gene data show CDR1 as SGHDN and CDR2 as FVKESK. The J segment lost 14 bases and the V segment lost 3 bases, leaving 9 bases of the junction unmatched. The CDR3: CASSQTGTSPEFF. The CDR3 DNA sequence: TGTGCCAGCAGCCAGACCGGGACTAGTCCCGAGTTCTTC.

This clonotype occurred many times. The V gene is TRBV2, the J gene TRBJ2-1, with D perhaps matching TRBD2 (5 bases). V gave up 2 bases and J gave up 9 bases, with 17 bases separating them. There are 15 residues in the CDR3. Germline V gives CDR1 SNHLY, CDR2 FYNNEI. CDR3 sequence: CASSEYGGWFGEQFF. The CDR3 DNA reads TGTGCCAGCAGTGAATACGGAGGTTGGTTCGGTGAGCAGTTCTTC. Drawing the rest from reference TRBV2 and TRBJ2-1, the complete variable domain is EPEVTQTPSHQVTQMGQEVILRCVPISNHLYFYWYRQILGQKVEFLVSFYNNEISEKSEIFDDQFSVERPDGSNFTLKIRSTKLEDSAMYFCASSEYGGWFGEQFFGPGTRLTVL.

The sample holds many counts of this clonotype. The genes are TRBV23-1 and TRBJ2-2; TRBD1 matches 7 bases. TRBV23-1 is recorded as an ORF, its role being uncertain. V lost 2 bases and J lost 4; bases outside the gene matches: 7. The CDR3 runs to 16 residues. The DNA for the CDR3 is TGCGCCAGCAGTCAACCGGGACAGTCGGGCACCGGGGAGCTGTTTTTT. Encoded protein: CASSQPGQSGTGELFF.

About this clonotype: This may be a read error: a much more frequent sequence differs by one nucleotide. The chain joins TRBV29-1 to TRBJ2-2; 8 bases agree with TRBD1. CDR1 and CDR2 from the germline V gene are SQVTM and ANQGSEA. The CDR3 length is 13 residues. This CDR3 is CSGTGPLTGELFF. The CDR3 DNA reads TGCAGTGGGACAGGCCCGCTCACCGGGGAGCTGTTTTTT.

In its sample, this clonotype was seen a few times. The V and J genes are TRBV20-1 and TRBJ2-7, with TRBD1 as a possible D gene (6 bases). Looked up from germline, CDR1 is DFQATT and CDR2 is SNEGSKA (reference sequence). The V and J ends lost 1 base and 6 bases respectively, with 19 bases between them. The CDR3 is 15 amino acids. The CDR3 loop reads CSARVGGLRLGEQYF. In nucleotides, the CDR3 is TGCAGTGCTAGAGTTGGGGGCCTGAGGTTGGGCGAGCAGTACTTC.

This clonotype was seen at least ten times. The chain recombines TRBV7-9 with TRBJ2-3, with D tentatively TRBD1 (6 bases). V was clipped by 5 bases and J by 2 bases, with 14 bases between them. Germline CDR1 reads SEHNR; CDR2 reads FQNEAQ (reference sequence). There are 15 residues in the CDR3. The CDR3: CASSQTGGFTDTQYF. The DNA for the CDR3 is TGTGCCAGCAGCCAGACAGGCGGGTTCACAGATACGCAGTATTTT. The whole variable domain, remainder taken from reference TRBV7-9 and TRBJ2-3, is DTGVSQNPRHKITKRGQNVTFRCDPISEHNRLYWYRQTLGQGPEFLTYFQNEAQLEKSRLLSDRFSAERPKGSFSTLEIQRTEQGDSAMYLCASSQTGGFTDTQYFGPGTRLTVL.

The chain employs TRBV6-1 and TRBJ2-7; perhaps TRBD2 as D (5 bases). Trimming took 7 bases from V and 7 from J, leaving 17 bases between them. Germline assignment: CDR1 MNHNS and CDR2 SASEGT. The CDR3 is made up of 13 amino acids. CDR3 DNA: TGTGCCAGCAATCATCGGGGTTTGATGGAGCAGTACTTC. Translation: CASNHRGLMEQYF.

This clonotype was counted many times. This sequence joins TRBV28 and TRBJ1-1; 11 nucleotides line up with TRBD1. Germline V gene data show CDR1 as MDHEN and CDR2 as SYDVKM. The CDR3 length is 13 residues. With 6 bases clipped from V and 8 bases from J, the junction kept 5 bases outside the gene matches. The CDR3 loop is CASSVDRGREAFF. CDR3 DNA sequence: TGTGCCAGCAGCGTGGACAGGGGGCGGGAAGCTTTCTTT.

The chain combines TRBV30 with TRBJ2-1; 7 bases fit TRBD2. The V gene end was trimmed by 2 bases and the J gene end by 8 bases; junction bases not matched to a gene: 12. Germline CDR1 is GTSNPN and CDR2 is SVGIG (reference sequence). This CDR3 is 15 amino acids long. CDR3 sequence reads: CAWSTGTIPRDEQFF. The DNA of the CDR3 is TGTGCCTGGAGTACCGGGACTATCCCTCGCGATGAGCAGTTCTTC.

This clonotype turned up a few times. The chain uses TRBV20-1 and TRBJ2-5, with 9 nucleotides matching TRBD2. Germline V lookup: CDR1 DFQATT, CDR2 SNEGSKA (reference sequence). With 0 bases clipped from V and 4 bases from J, the junction kept 6 bases outside the gene matches. The CDR3 extends over 15 amino acids. Written as DNA, the CDR3 is TGCAGTGCTAGAGATTTGAGTAGCGGGGGAGAGACCCAGTACTTC. This codes for CSARDLSSGGETQYF.

The chain couples TRBV30 to TRBJ2-5; no definite D call. The CDR3 runs to 12 residues. Germline V CDR1 and CDR2: GTSNPN, SVGIG (reference sequence). Trimming left V 5 bases short and J 5 bases short, with 12 bases between. As DNA, the CDR3 is TGTGCCTGGTTTTCTTCTTACGAGACCCAGTACTTC. Translated, it gives CAWFSSYETQYF. The variable domain in full, with the rest retrieved from reference TRBV30 and TRBJ2-5, is SQTIHQWPATLVQPVGSPLSLECTVEGTSNPNLYWYRQAAGRGLQLLFYSVGIGQISSEVPQNLSASRPQDRQFILSSKKLLLSDSGFYLCAWFSSYETQYFGPGTRLLVL.

This clonotype has a handful of counts. The V gene is TRBV19, the J gene TRBJ1-5; the D is unclear. CDR1 and CDR2 from the germline V gene are LNHDA and SQIVND (reference sequence). Trimming stripped 11 bases from V and 6 bases from J, with 20 bases between. The CDR3 runs to 14 residues. For the CDR3, the DNA is TGTGCCTCGACTGGATTGGGGTTCTCTCAGCCCCAGCATTTT. Translated: CASTGLGFSQPQHF.